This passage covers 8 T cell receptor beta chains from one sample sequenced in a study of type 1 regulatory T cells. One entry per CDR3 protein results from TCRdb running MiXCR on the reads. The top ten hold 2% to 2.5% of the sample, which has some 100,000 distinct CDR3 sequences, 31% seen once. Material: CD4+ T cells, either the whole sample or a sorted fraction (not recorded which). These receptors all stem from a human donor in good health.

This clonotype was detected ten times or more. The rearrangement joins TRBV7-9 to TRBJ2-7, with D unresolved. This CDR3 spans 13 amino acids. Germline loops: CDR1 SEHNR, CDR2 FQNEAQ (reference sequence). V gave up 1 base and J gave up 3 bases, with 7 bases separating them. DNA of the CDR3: TGTGCCAGCAGCTTAGGGGATGGCTACGAGCAGTACTTC. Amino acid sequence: CASSLGDGYEQYF.

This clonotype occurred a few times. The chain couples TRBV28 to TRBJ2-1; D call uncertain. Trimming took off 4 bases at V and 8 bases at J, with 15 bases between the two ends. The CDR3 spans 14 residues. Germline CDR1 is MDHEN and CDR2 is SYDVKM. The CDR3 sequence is CASSWASILDEQFF. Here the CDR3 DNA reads TGTGCCAGCAGTTGGGCTAGTATCCTCGATGAGCAGTTCTTC.

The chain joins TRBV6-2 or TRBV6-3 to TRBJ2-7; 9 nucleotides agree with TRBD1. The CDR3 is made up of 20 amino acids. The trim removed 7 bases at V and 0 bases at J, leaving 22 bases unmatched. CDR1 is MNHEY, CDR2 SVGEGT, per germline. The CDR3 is CASKQSGRRYAGQGSYEQYF. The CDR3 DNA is TGTGCCAGCAAGCAATCGGGGAGACGTTATGCGGGACAGGGCTCCTACGAGCAGTACTTC.

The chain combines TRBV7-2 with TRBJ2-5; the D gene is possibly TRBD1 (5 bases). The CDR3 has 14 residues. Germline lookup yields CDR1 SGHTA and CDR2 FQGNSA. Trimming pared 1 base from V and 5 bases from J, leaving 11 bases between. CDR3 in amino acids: CASSLVWGRETQYF. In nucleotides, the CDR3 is TGTGCCAGCAGCTTAGTGTGGGGCAGGGAGACCCAGTACTTC.

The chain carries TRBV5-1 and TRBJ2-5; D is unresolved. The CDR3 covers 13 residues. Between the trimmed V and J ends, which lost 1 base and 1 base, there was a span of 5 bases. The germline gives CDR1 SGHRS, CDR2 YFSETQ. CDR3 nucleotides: TGCGCCAGCAGCTTGCTCGGCCAAGAGACCCAGTACTTC. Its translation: CASSLLGQETQYF.

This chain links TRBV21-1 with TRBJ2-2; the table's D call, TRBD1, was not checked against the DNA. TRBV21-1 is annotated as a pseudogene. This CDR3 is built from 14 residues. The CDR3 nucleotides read TGTGCCAGCATAGAGAGACAGTTCACCGGGGAGCTGTTTTTT. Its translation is CASIERQFTGELFF.

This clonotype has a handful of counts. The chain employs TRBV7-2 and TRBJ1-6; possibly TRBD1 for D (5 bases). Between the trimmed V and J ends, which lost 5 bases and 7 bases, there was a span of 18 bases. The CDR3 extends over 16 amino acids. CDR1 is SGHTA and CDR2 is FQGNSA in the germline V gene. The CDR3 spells CASSLPAPGSNSPLHF. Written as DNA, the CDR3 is TGTGCCAGCAGCCTCCCGGCTCCAGGGTCGAATTCACCCCTCCACTTT.

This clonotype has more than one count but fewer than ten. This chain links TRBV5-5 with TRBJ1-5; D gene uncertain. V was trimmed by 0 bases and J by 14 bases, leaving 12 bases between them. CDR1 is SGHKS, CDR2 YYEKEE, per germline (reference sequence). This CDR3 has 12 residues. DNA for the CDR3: TGTGCCAGCAGCTTGGGTCCCGTGTCAAAGCATTTT. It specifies CASSLGPVSKHF.